This paragraph reports one T cell receptor (beta chain). The source of the sample is a study of control samples from healthy donors and cancer patients. V lost 0 bases, J lost 14 bases, and 13 bases lay in between. This CDR3 has 11 amino acids. Germline V lookup: CDR1 DFQATT, CDR2 SNEGSKA (reference sequence). Assay used: immunoSEQ multiplex PCR; TCRdb lists only in-frame clones, some missing. The sample yields under 450,000 clones, approximately 92% seen once. The gene calls are TRBV20-1 and TRBJ1-2; tentatively, D is TRBD1 (5 bases). The specimen was PBMCs. This clonotype originated in a man between 35 and 55 years old with head and neck cancer. CDR3 sequence (DNA): TGCAGTGCTAGAGAGCCGGGACCCTGGACCTTC. Encoded protein: CSAREPGPWTF.